These 5 T cell receptor beta chains originate from one sample sequenced in a study of shared clonotypes between healthy human individuals. Assay: immunoSEQ multiplex PCR; the TCRdb copy retains only in-frame clones and omits some. The sample has 2.3 million or so clones, about 92% seen once. Sequencing used naive CD4+ T cells from PBMCs. Subset reported: CD45RA+ positively selected. These receptors were collected from a man younger than 35 in good health. Some clones in this sample may be carry-over from other donors' samples.

The chain recombines TRBV5-1 with TRBJ1-4; tentative D call: TRBD1 (5 bases). Per the germline V gene, CDR1 is SGHRS and CDR2 is YFSETQ. The CDR3 covers 17 residues. V shed 2 bases and J shed 6 bases, with 20 bases lying between them. For the CDR3, the DNA is TGCGCCAGCAGCTTCTTACCGGGTGGGGGTATTTATGAAAAACTGTTTTTT. This gives the protein CASSFLPGGGIYEKLFF.

The V gene is TRBV10-3, the J gene TRBJ2-2; maybe TRBD1 (5 bases). Germline values: CDR1 ENHRY, CDR2 SYGVKD. Trimming took off 6 bases at V and 0 bases at J, with 5 bases between the two ends. The CDR3 is 13 residues long. Here the CDR3 DNA reads TGTGCCATCAGGACAGCGAACACCGGGGAGCTGTTTTTT. Protein product: CAIRTANTGELFF.

The J gene is TRBJ2-1, the V gene TRBV7-9, with a tentative D call TRBD2 (6 bases). The V end lost 7 bases, the J end lost 3 bases, and 16 bases lay between the germline ends. The CDR3 has 15 residues. Germline loops: CDR1 SEHNR, CDR2 FQNEAQ (reference sequence). CDR3 loop: CASTFGSGSYNEQFF. DNA for the CDR3: TGTGCCAGCACCTTCGGCTCCGGGAGCTACAATGAGCAGTTCTTC.

To note about this clone: In the same sample, other DNA sequences code for this CDR3. The genes are TRBV11-3 and TRBJ2-5; D uncertain. CDR1 SGHNT and CDR2 YENEEA come from the germline V gene. CDR3 length: 13 amino acids. The V gene lost 0 bases and the J gene lost 2 bases, with 4 bases spanning the gap. The CDR3 nucleotides are TGTGCCAGCAGCTTAGATTCTCAAGAGACCCAGTACTTC. Translating it yields CASSLDSQETQYF. Full variable domain (remainder filled in from reference TRBV11-3 and TRBJ2-5): EAGVVQSPRYKIIEKKQPVAFWCNPISGHNTLYWYLQNLGQGPELLIRYENEEAVDDSQLPKDRFSAERLKGVDSTLKIQPAELGDSAVYLCASSLDSQETQYFGPGTRLLVL.

The chain links TRBV6-6 to TRBJ2-7; 11 bases fit TRBD2. Germline V gives CDR1 MNHNY, CDR2 SVGAGI (reference sequence). Losses at the gene ends were 5 bases for V and 2 bases for J; bases not matched to a gene: 2. The CDR3 covers 14 residues. The CDR3 nucleotides are TGTGCCAGCAGTGTAGCGGGAGGGGCCTACGAGCAGTACTTC. Encoded protein: CASSVAGGAYEQYF.